Listed below are T cell receptor beta chains from one sample, sequenced in a study of identical twins. From the 5' RACE reads, TCRdb called clonotypes with MiXCR, one entry per CDR3 protein. The sample contains approximately 890,000 distinct CDR3 sequences, 9% to 15% of which appear only once. The sample was also linked to a second study, of yellow fever vaccine responses in identical twins.

Sequencing used PBMCs. These TCRs come from a young woman in good health. The conserved cysteine and the conserved F or W are not part of the CDR3 here.

v_gene	j_gene	CDR3aa
TRBV27	TRBJ2-7	ASSRALAAVSYEQY
TRBV27	TRBJ2-7	ASSTLPDRGDSEQY
TRBV5-5	TRBJ2-1	ASSLGRFDEQF
TRBV12-5	TRBJ1-1	ASGSPLDRAFGNTEAF
TRBV12-3/TRBV12-4	TRBJ2-7	ATRRSSGYEQY
TRBV20-1	TRBJ1-6	SARDPVSYNSPLH
TRBV10-3	TRBJ1-1	AISESVVRGGEAF
TRBV20-1	TRBJ2-1	SARGAATYNEQF
TRBV11-1	TRBJ2-7	ASRLKNPGRTTPYEQY
TRBV7-3	TRBJ2-1	ASSLTRAGGPINEQF
TRBV14	TRBJ2-2	ASSKFVGELF
TRBV4-1	TRBJ1-2	ASSPLSGGLYGYT
TRBV12-3/TRBV12-4	TRBJ2-3	ASRVTDTQY
TRBV28	TRBJ1-4	ASSGRAKNEKLF
TRBV6-2/TRBV6-3	TRBJ2-2	ASRQGITGELF
TRBV9	TRBJ2-7	ASGRGDTASYEQY
TRBV12-5	TRBJ2-1	ASGPDYNEQF
TRBV24-1	TRBJ2-2	ATSDFWNSNGELF
TRBV24-1	TRBJ2-5	ATSGVGQGMKTQY
TRBV5-1	TRBJ2-2	ASSFGDTNTGELF
TRBV12-3/TRBV12-4	TRBJ2-3	ASSWAGGRDTQY
TRBV7-9	TRBJ2-7	ASSQPDKTYEQY
TRBV4-1	TRBJ2-7	ASSRGQSYEQY
TRBV12-3/TRBV12-4	TRBJ1-5	ASSLGGLGQPQH
TRBV2	TRBJ2-1	ASSAQATAYNEQF
TRBV6-5	TRBJ2-3	ASSFGREVGDTQY
TRBV7-2	TRBJ2-3	ASSPTVADTQY
TRBV7-6	TRBJ2-5	ASSLEAAPPGSQY
TRBV2	TRBJ2-5	ASSDSGLYRQETQY
TRBV4-1	TRBJ2-2	ASSQQDLGFVTGELF
TRBV15	TRBJ2-2	ATSSFGPTAGELF
TRBV5-1	TRBJ1-1	ASSFRGQDGEAF
TRBV6-9	TRBJ2-5	ASSTYLAGVEVAQY
TRBV24-1	TRBJ2-1	ATSDLPGFGQPPYNEQF
TRBV15	TRBJ1-3	ATSRSTTGNTIY
TRBV6-5	TRBJ1-1	ASSYGLGGVNTEAF
TRBV5-1	TRBJ2-1	ASSLAPSGSSSYNEQF
TRBV4-1	TRBJ2-3	ASSSRSLATTDTQY
TRBV5-1	TRBJ2-3	ASSLTLAGKDTQY
TRBV27	TRBJ2-2	ASSLRYGTAVTTGWELF
TRBV28	TRBJ2-1	ASTLGPRQF
TRBV25-1	TRBJ1-6	ASSEGGAATYSPLH
TRBV7-9	TRBJ2-7	ASCDGTYEQY
TRBV12-3/TRBV12-4	TRBJ2-1	ASSFTGGKNEQF
TRBV21-1	TRBJ2-7	ASSTGTPNQDEQY
TRBV5-1	TRBJ1-1	ASSLALANTEAF
TRBV6-5	TRBJ2-1	ASSSALAGGRRNEQF
TRBV6-1	TRBJ2-1	ASSETGGQF
TRBV18	TRBJ2-1	ASSPTGEYNEQF
TRBV12-3/TRBV12-4	TRBJ2-5	ASSRTGGETQY
TRBV5-1	TRBJ1-2	ASSSRQGRDYGYT
TRBV20-1	TRBJ2-1	SATSSLEQF
TRBV24-1	TRBJ2-2	ATSGLAANTGELF